The rows below give T cell receptor beta chains drawn from one sample of a study of blood T cell repertoires in COVID-19. Profiling relied on immunoSEQ multiplex PCR, and the TCRdb table lists in-frame clones only, not all of them. The table has some 340,000 clones, more than 70% seen once. Sequencing was done on a sample of peripheral blood. The receptors stem from a man aged 25 to 40 with active or convalescent COVID-19. Both conserved end residues are part of each CDR3. The order of the fields is V gene, clone size, J gene, D gene, CDR3 protein, CDR3 DNA. The D gene is left open where the match is weak. Part of the rows lack a size; the others show once, few, many or a class for expanded clones.

TRBV18,-,TRBJ2-6,TRBD2,CASSPGRALGANVLTF,TGTGCCAGCTCACCGGGGAGGGCGCTCGGCGCCAACGTCCTGACTTTC
TRBV28,-,TRBJ2-1,TRBD2,CASRRTSGRSRTDNEQFF,TGTGCCAGCAGACGAACTAGCGGGAGGTCACGTACTGACAATGAGCAGTTCTTC
TRBV4-3,-,TRBJ1-2,TRBD1,CASSQGGGIDGYTF,TGCGCCAGCAGCCAAGGAGGGGGCATCGATGGCTACACCTTC
TRBV15,-,TRBJ1-2,-,CATSPLFRVKANYGYTF,TGTGCCACCAGCCCACTTTTCAGGGTGAAAGCTAACTATGGCTACACCTTC
TRBV14,-,TRBJ2-4,TRBD1,CASSQKQGAGNIQYF,TGTGCCAGCAGCCAGAAACAGGGGGCGGGAAACATTCAGTACTTC
TRBV24-1,-,TRBJ2-2,TRBD1,CATSDPGQDFTGELFF,TGTGCCACCAGTGACCCAGGACAGGATTTCACCGGGGAGCTGTTTTTT
TRBV5-1,-,TRBJ2-5,-,CASSFWTDQETQYF,TGCGCCAGCAGCTTTTGGACAGATCAAGAGACCCAGTACTTC
TRBV15,few,TRBJ2-1,TRBD2,CATRSGISYNEQFF,TGTGCCACCCGTAGCGGGATTTCCTACAATGAGCAGTTCTTC
TRBV27,-,TRBJ2-5,TRBD2,CASSLSRGGQETQYF,TGTGCCAGCAGTTTAAGCCGGGGGGGCCAGGAGACCCAGTACTTC
TRBV11-2,once,TRBJ1-2,TRBD1,CASSADRDGGYTF,TGTGCCAGCAGCGCGGACAGGGACGGTGGCTACACCTTC
TRBV27,-,TRBJ2-7,TRBD2,CASTVSGTSGYEQYF,TGTGCCAGCACCGTATCCGGGACTAGCGGCTACGAGCAGTACTTC
TRBV20-1,-,TRBJ2-2,-,CSASDGSGTGELFF,TGCAGTGCTAGTGACGGGAGCGGGACCGGGGAGCTGTTTTTT
TRBV12-5,-,TRBJ1-3,TRBD1,CASGLEGALSGNTIYF,TGTGCTAGTGGTTTAGAGGGGGCTCTCTCTGGAAACACCATATATTTT
TRBV27,-,TRBJ1-2,TRBD1,CASSLDRETGYTF,TGTGCCAGCAGTTTGGACAGGGAAACGGGCTACACCTTC
TRBV11-3,-,TRBJ2-3,-,CASMGASTDTQYF,TGTGCCAGCATGGGGGCGAGCACAGATACGCAGTATTTT
TRBV18,-,TRBJ2-3,TRBD1,CASSPPRQGTFTDTQYF,TGTGCCAGCTCACCACCGAGACAGGGGACCTTTACAGATACGCAGTATTTT
TRBV19,few,TRBJ1-1,-,CASSVSVNTEAFF,TGTGCCAGTAGTGTATCGGTCAACACTGAAGCTTTCTTT
TRBV6-5,-,TRBJ1-4,TRBD1,CASRPTGDRREKLFF,TGTGCCAGCAGGCCTACGGGGGACAGGAGGGAAAAACTGTTTTTT
TRBV4-1,once,TRBJ2-1,TRBD2,CASSQVRDYPNEQFF,TGCGCCAGCAGCCAAGTTCGGGACTACCCCAATGAGCAGTTCTTC
TRBV7-9,-,TRBJ1-2,TRBD1,CASSLDGTGFGGYTF,TGTGCCAGCAGCTTAGACGGGACAGGGTTTGGCGGCTACACCTTC
TRBV30,-,TRBJ1-4,-,CAWSLGRETNEKLFF,TGTGCCTGGAGCCTAGGGAGAGAGACTAATGAAAAACTGTTTTTT
TRBV6-2/TRBV6-3,-,TRBJ2-7,-,CASSYSNRESSYEQYF,TGTGCCAGCAGTTACTCGAACAGGGAAAGCTCCTACGAGCAGTACTTC
TRBV3-1/TRBV3-2,-,TRBJ1-2,-,CASSPRGNYGYTF,TGTGCCAGCAGCCCACGGGGGAACTATGGCTACACCTTC
TRBV9,-,TRBJ1-4,TRBD1,CASSVGWGTGSGNEKLFF,TGTGCCAGCAGCGTAGGGTGGGGGACAGGTAGCGGGAATGAAAAACTGTTTTTT
TRBV19,-,TRBJ1-2,TRBD1,CASSPGTGVYGYTF,TGTGCCAGTAGTCCCGGGACAGGGGTCTATGGCTACACCTTC
TRBV6-5,-,TRBJ1-2,TRBD1,CASSRTGGRGYTF,TGTGCCAGCAGCAGGACAGGGGGTCGGGGCTACACCTTC
TRBV5-4,-,TRBJ1-6,-,CASSNPPLDSNSPLHF,TGTGCCAGCAGCAATCCTCCACTCGACAGTAATTCACCCCTCCACTTT
TRBV9,once,TRBJ1-4,-,CASSVGRGEKLFF,TGTGCCAGCAGCGTAGGGCGGGGTGAAAAACTGTTTTTT
TRBV18,-,TRBJ1-5,TRBD1,CASSQQGADQPQHF,TGTGCCAGCTCACAACAGGGGGCCGATCAGCCCCAGCATTTT
TRBV5-1,-,TRBJ1-2,TRBD1,CASSPGQGTDGYTF,TGCGCCAGCAGCCCTGGACAGGGGACTGATGGCTACACCTTC
TRBV14,-,TRBJ2-7,-,CASSQRGIDDSYEQYF,TGTGCCAGCAGCCAAAGAGGGATTGACGACTCCTACGAGCAGTACTTC
TRBV7-7,few,TRBJ2-5,TRBD2,CAAGEGETQYF,TGTGCCGCCGGGGAGGGAGAGACCCAGTACTTC
TRBV24-1,-,TRBJ1-3,TRBD1,CATSEGQRNTIYF,TGTGCCACCAGTGAGGGACAGCGAAACACCATATATTTT
TRBV11-3,-,TRBJ2-4,TRBD1,CASSFGQGARDKNIQYF,TGTGCCAGCAGCTTCGGACAGGGGGCGAGAGACAAAAACATTCAGTACTTC
TRBV4-3,-,TRBJ1-4,-,CASSRFGGSEGKLFF,TGCGCCAGCAGCCGCTTCGGCGGATCCGAAGGAAAACTGTTTTTT
TRBV4-3,-,TRBJ1-6,-,CASSQDTVSPLHF,TGCGCCAGCAGCCAAGACACAGTATCACCCCTCCACTTT
TRBV5-1,-,TRBJ2-1,TRBD2,CASATSIAGGRGNEQFF,TGCGCCAGCGCTACCAGTATAGCGGGAGGGCGGGGGAATGAGCAGTTCTTC
TRBV30,-,TRBJ2-5,TRBD1,CAADDRGRKETQYF,TGTGCCGCGGACGACAGGGGGCGAAAAGAGACCCAGTACTTC
TRBV11-2,-,TRBJ2-1,TRBD2,CASSRREAGDSYNEQFF,TGTGCCAGCAGCCGCAGGGAGGCGGGGGACTCCTACAATGAGCAGTTCTTC
TRBV11-2,-,TRBJ2-7,-,CASSPGATELGQYF,TGTGCCAGCAGCCCTGGGGCCACGGAATTGGGGCAGTACTTC
TRBV6-5,-,TRBJ2-2,TRBD1,CASSYSGDRGPGELFF,TGTGCCAGCAGTTACTCCGGGGACAGGGGCCCCGGGGAGCTGTTTTTT
TRBV30,-,TRBJ1-6,TRBD1,CAWSGGQDNSPLHF,TGTGCCTGGAGTGGGGGACAGGACAATTCACCCCTCCACTTT
TRBV19,-,TRBJ2-7,TRBD1,CASRLRDRAYEQYF,TGTGCCAGTAGACTCCGGGACAGGGCATACGAGCAGTACTTC
TRBV29-1,-,TRBJ1-2,TRBD1,CSVETGGYGYTF,TGCAGCGTTGAGACAGGGGGATATGGCTACACCTTC
TRBV15,-,TRBJ2-1,TRBD2,CATSRDRGLAGGMIHEQFF,TGTGCCACCAGCAGAGATAGGGGACTAGCGGGGGGTATGATCCATGAGCAGTTCTTC
TRBV2,-,TRBJ1-4,TRBD1,CASSITGQGAEKLFF,TGTGCCAGCAGTATAACGGGACAGGGGGCTGAAAAACTGTTTTTT
TRBV20-1,-,TRBJ2-5,TRBD2,CSASTSGRTQFWETQYF,TGCAGTGCTAGTACTAGCGGGAGGACCCAGTTTTGGGAGACCCAGTACTTC
TRBV28,-,TRBJ2-7,-,CASSYTYTTVSYEQYF,TGTGCCAGCAGTTATACCTACACGACAGTCTCCTACGAGCAGTACTTC
TRBV4-2,many,TRBJ2-1,TRBD2,CASSQSLAGNNEQFF,TGTGCCAGCAGCCAATCATTAGCGGGAAACAATGAGCAGTTCTTC
TRBV29-1,-,TRBJ2-1,TRBD2,CSVEEEASGRPRNEQFF,TGCAGCGTTGAAGAAGAAGCTAGCGGGAGGCCGCGCAATGAGCAGTTCTTC
TRBV7-3,-,TRBJ1-1,TRBD1,CASSFTGAGNTEAFF,TGTGCCAGCAGCTTTACAGGGGCTGGGAACACTGAAGCTTTCTTT
TRBV19,-,TRBJ2-1,TRBD2,CASSIMELARNEQFF,TGTGCCAGTAGTATAATGGAACTAGCGAGGAATGAGCAGTTCTTC
TRBV25-1,-,TRBJ1-2,-,CASSEFGTEGGYTF,TGTGCCAGCAGTGAATTCGGGACTGAAGGTGGCTACACCTTC
TRBV4-3,-,TRBJ2-1,-,CASSQSRYSSNEQFF,TGCGCCAGCAGCCAAAGCCGATATAGCAGCAATGAGCAGTTCTTC
TRBV6-6,-,TRBJ1-1,TRBD1,CASRHGTGRGKAEAFF,TGTGCCAGCAGGCACGGGACAGGGAGGGGTAAGGCTGAAGCTTTCTTT
TRBV3-1/TRBV3-2,-,TRBJ2-5,-,CASSPTNYWSQETQYF,TGTGCCAGCAGCCCTACAAATTACTGGAGCCAAGAGACCCAGTACTTC